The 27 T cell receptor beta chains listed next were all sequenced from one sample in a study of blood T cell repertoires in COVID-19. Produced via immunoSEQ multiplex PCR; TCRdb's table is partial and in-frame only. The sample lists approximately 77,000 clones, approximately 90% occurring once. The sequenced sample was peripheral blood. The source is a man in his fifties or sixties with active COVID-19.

The DNA of the CDR3 is TGTGCCAGCACCTCATCTAACCGAAACTATGGCTACACCTTC. Amino acid sequence: CASTSSNRNYGYTF. V gene TRBV5-4 combines with J gene TRBJ1-2; no firm D call. CDR3 length equals 14 residues. CDR1 SGHNT and CDR2 YYREEE come from the germline V gene (reference sequence). Trimming took off 6 bases at V and 2 bases at J, with 14 bases between the two ends. The variable domain in full, completed from reference TRBV5-4 and TRBJ1-2, reads ETGVTQSPTHLIKTRGQQVTLRCSSQSGHNTVSWYQQALGQGPQFIFQYYREEENGRGNFPPRFSGLQFPNYSSELNVNALELDDSALYLCASTSSNRNYGYTFGSGTRLTVV.

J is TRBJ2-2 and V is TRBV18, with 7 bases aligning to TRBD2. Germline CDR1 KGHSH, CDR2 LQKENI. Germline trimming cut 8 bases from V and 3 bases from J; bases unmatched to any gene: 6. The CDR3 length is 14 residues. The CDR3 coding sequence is TGTGCCAGCCGTTCTAGCGGATACACCGGGGAGCTGTTTTTT. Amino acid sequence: CASRSSGYTGELFF.

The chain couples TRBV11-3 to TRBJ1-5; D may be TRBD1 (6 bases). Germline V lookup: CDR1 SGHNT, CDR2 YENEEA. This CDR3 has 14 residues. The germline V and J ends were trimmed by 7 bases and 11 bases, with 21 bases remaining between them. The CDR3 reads CASTPQGPLWTQHF. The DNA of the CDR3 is TGTGCCAGCACCCCCCAGGGGCCGCTTTGGACCCAGCATTTT. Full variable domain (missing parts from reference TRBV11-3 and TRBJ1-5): EAGVVQSPRYKIIEKKQPVAFWCNPISGHNTLYWYLQNLGQGPELLIRYENEEAVDDSQLPKDRFSAERLKGVDSTLKIQPAELGDSAVYLCASTPQGPLWTQHFGDGTRLSIL.

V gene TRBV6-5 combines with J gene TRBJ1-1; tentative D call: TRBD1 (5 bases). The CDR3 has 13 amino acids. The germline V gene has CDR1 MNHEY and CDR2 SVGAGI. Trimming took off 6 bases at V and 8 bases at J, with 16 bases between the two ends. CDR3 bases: TGTGCCAGCAGCACGCGGGGCCGACGAGAAGCTTTCTTT. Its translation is CASSTRGRREAFF.

DNA of the CDR3: TGTGCCAGCAGTTTAGGACAGGGAGGTTCACCCCTCCACTTT. It is translated as CASSLGQGGSPLHF. The chain links TRBV28 to TRBJ1-6; 8 nucleotides line up with TRBD1. CDR3 length: 14 amino acids. J lost 9 bases, V lost 2 bases, and 3 bases had no gene match. Germline assignment: CDR1 MDHEN and CDR2 SYDVKM.

In DNA form, the CDR3 reads TGTGCCAGCAGCTTAATTGGTAGCGGGGGGAGCTCCTACAATGAGCAGTTCTTC. Translating gives CASSLIGSGGSSYNEQFF. The chain joins TRBV7-3 to TRBJ2-1, with 10 bases fitting TRBD2. Germline trimming cut 1 base from V and 0 bases from J; bases unmatched to any gene: 6. The CDR3 contains 18 residues. Germline CDR1 reads SGHTA; CDR2 reads FQGTGA.

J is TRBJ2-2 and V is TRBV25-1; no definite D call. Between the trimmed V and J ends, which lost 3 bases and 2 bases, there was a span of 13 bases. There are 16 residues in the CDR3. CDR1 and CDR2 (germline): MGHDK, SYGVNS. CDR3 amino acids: CASSDTSGGNTGELFF. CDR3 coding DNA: TGTGCCAGCAGTGACACGAGTGGCGGAAACACCGGGGAGCTGTTTTTT.

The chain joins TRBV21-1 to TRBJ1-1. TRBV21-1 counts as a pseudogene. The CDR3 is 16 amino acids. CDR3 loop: CASSKGRGRSNTEAFF. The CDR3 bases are TGTGCCAGCAGCAAAGGGCGCGGAAGGTCGAACACTGAAGCTTTCTTT.

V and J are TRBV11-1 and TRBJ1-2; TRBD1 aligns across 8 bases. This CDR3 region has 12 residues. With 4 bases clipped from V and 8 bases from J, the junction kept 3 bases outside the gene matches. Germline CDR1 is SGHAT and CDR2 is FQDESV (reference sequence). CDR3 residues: CASSSGQGGYTF. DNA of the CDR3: TGTGCCAGCAGCTCCGGACAGGGCGGCTACACCTTC.

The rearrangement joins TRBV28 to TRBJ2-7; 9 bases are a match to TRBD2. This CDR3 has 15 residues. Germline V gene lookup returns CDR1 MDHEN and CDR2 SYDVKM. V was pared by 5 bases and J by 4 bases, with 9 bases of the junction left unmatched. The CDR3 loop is CASSLATSGSYEQYF. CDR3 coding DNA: TGTGCCAGCAGTCTCGCGACTAGCGGTAGTTACGAGCAGTACTTC.

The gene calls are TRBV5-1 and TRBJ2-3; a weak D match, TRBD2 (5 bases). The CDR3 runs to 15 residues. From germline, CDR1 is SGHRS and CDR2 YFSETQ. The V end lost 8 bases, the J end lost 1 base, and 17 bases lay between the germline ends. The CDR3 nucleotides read TGCGCCAGGGCGGGCAGTAGCCTCGGCACAGATACGCAGTATTTT. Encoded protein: CARAGSSLGTDTQYF.

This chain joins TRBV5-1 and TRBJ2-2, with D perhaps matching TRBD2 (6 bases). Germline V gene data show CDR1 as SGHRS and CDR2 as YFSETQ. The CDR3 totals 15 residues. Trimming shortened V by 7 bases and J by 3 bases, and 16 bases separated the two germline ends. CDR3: CASSSRGGYTGELFF. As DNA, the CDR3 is TGCGCCAGCTCATCGCGGGGCGGATACACCGGGGAGCTGTTTTTT.

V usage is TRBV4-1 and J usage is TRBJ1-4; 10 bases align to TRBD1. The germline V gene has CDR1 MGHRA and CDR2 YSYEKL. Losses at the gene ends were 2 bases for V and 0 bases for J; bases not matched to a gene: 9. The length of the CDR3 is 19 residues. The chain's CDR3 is CASSQKSRDRGSTNEKLFF. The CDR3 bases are TGCGCCAGCAGCCAAAAAAGCAGGGACAGGGGCTCAACTAATGAAAAACTGTTTTTT.

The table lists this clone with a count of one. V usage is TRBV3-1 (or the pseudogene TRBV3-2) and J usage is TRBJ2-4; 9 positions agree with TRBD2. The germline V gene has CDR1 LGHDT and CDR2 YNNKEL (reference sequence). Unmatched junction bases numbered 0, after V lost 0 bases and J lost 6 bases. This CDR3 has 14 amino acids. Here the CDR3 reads CASSQETSGNIQYF. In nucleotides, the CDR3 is TGTGCCAGCAGCCAAGAGACTAGCGGAAACATTCAGTACTTC.

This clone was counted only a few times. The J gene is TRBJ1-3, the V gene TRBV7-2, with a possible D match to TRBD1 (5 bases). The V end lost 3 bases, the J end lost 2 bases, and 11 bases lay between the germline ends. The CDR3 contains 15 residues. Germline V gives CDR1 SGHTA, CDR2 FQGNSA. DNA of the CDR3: TGTGCCAGCAGCTTTTCTCAGGGTGCTGGAAACACCATATATTTT. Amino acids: CASSFSQGAGNTIYF.

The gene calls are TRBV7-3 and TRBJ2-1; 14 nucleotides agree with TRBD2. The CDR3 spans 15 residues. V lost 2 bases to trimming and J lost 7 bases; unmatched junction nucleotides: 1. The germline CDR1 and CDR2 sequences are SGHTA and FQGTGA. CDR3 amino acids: CASSLGTSGRNEQFF. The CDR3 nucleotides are TGTGCCAGCAGCTTAGGGACTAGCGGGAGAAATGAGCAGTTCTTC.

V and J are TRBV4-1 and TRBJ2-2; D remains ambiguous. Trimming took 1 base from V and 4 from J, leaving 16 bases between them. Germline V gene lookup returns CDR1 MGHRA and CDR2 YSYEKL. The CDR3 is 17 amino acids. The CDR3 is CASSQVSRYSFTGELFF. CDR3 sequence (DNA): TGCGCCAGCAGCCAAGTTTCCCGCTACAGCTTCACCGGGGAGCTGTTTTTT.

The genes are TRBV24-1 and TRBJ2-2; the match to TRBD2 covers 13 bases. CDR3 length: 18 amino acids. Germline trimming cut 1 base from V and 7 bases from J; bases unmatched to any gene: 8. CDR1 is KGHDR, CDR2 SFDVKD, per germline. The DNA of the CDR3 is TGTGCCACCAGTGATTTCGGAACTAGCGGGAGGGCCGTCGGGGAGCTGTTTTTT. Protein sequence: CATSDFGTSGRAVGELFF.

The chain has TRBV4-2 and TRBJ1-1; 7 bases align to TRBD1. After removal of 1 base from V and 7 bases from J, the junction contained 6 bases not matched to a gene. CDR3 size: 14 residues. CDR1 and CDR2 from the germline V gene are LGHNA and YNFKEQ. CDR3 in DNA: TGTGCCAGCAGCCAAGTCGGGACAGTCCTTGAAGCTTTCTTT. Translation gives CASSQVGTVLEAFF.

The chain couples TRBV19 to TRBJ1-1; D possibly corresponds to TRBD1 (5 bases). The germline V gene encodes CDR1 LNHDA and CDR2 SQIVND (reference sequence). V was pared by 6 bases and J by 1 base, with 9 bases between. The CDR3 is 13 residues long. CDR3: CASRFGQNTEAFF. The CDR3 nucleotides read TGTGCCAGTAGATTCGGACAGAACACTGAAGCTTTCTTT.

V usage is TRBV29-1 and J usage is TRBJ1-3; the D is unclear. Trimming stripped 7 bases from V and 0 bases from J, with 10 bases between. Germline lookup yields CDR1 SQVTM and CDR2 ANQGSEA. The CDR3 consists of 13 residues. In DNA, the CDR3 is TGCAGCGCCCGGGGATTCTCTGGAAACACCATATATTTT. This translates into CSARGFSGNTIYF.

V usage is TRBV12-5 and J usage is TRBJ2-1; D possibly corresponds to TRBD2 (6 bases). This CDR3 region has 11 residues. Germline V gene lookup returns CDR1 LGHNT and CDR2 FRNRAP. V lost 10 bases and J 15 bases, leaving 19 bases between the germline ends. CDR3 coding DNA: TGTGCTACCCGCGTCCGGGACTTCTCGTTCTTC. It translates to CATRVRDFSFF.

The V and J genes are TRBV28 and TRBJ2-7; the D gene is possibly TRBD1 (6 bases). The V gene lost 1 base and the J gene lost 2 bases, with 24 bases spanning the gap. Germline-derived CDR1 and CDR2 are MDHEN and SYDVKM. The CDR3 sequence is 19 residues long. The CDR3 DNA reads TGTGCCAGCAGTTTATTACTGATCCTAACCAGGGGCCAAACCTACGAGCAGTACTTC. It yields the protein CASSLLLILTRGQTYEQYF.

The CDR3 here is CASSAPPGIQPQHF. The CDR3 DNA reads as TGTGCCAGCAGCGCCCCTCCGGGGATTCAGCCCCAGCATTTT. V gene TRBV7-8 combines with J gene TRBJ1-5; D remains unclear. The CDR3 is 14 residues long. Germline values: CDR1 SGHVS, CDR2 FQNEAQ. The V gene lost 5 bases and the J gene lost 6 bases, with 14 bases spanning the gap.

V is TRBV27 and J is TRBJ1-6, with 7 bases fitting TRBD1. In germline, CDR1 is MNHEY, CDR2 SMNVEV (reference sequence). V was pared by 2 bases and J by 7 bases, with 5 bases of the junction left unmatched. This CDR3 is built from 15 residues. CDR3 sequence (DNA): TGTGCCAGCAGTTTACGACGACAGGGAAATTCACCCCTCCACTTT. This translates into CASSLRRQGNSPLHF.

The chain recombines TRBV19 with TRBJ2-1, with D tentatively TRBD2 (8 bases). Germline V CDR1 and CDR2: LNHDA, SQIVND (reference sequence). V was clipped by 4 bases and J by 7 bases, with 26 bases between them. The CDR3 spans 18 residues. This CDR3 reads CASSTLLGPGGGKNEQFF. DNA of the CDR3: TGTGCCAGTAGTACTCTCTTGGGACCGGGAGGGGGCAAGAATGAGCAGTTCTTC.

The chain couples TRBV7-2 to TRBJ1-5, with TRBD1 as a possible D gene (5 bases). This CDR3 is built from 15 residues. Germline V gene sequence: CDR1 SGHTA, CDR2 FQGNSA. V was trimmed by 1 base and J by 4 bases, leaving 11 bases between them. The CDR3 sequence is CASSLVGHGNQPQHF. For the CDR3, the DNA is TGTGCCAGCAGCTTAGTGGGGCACGGGAATCAGCCCCAGCATTTT.